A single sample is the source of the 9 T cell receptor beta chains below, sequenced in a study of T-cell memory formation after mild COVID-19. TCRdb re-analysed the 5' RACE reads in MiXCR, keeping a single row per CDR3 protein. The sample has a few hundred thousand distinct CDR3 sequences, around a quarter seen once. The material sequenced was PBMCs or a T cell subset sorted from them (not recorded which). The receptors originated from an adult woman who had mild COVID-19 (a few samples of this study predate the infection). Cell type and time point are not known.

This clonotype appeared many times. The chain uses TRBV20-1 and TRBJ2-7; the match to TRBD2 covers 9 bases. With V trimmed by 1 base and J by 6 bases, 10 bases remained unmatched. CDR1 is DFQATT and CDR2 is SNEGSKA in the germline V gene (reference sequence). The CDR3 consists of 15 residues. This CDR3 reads CSARVSGGLRGEQYF. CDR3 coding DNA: TGCAGTGCTAGAGTTAGCGGGGGCCTCAGGGGCGAGCAGTACTTC.

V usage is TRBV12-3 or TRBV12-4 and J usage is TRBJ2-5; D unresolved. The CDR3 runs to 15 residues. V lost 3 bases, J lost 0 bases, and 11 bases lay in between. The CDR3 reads CASSFGHTYQETQYF. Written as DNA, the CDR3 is TGTGCCAGCAGTTTTGGTCACACGTACCAAGAGACCCAGTACTTC.

CDR3 sequence: CASSPGLAGGLGETQYF. CDR3 nucleotides: TGTGCCAGCAGCCCCGGACTAGCGGGGGGGCTCGGAGAGACCCAGTACTTC. The chain combines TRBV12-3 or TRBV12-4 with TRBJ2-5, with 15 bases that match TRBD2. The CDR3 has 17 residues. The V gene end was trimmed by 6 bases and the J gene end by 4 bases; junction bases not matched to a gene: 9.

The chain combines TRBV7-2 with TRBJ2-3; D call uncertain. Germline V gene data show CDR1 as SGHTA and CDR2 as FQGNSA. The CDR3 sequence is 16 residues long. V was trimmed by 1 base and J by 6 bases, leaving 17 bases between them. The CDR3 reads CASSLGRPIAGDTQYF. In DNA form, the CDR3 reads TGTGCCAGCAGCTTAGGTCGCCCCATCGCTGGGGATACGCAGTATTTT. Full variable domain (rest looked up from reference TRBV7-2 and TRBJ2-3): GAGVSQSPSNKVTEKGKDVELRCDPISGHTALYWYRQSLGQGLEFLIYFQGNSAPDKSGLPSDRFSAERTGGSVSTLTIQRTQQEDSAVYLCASSLGRPIAGDTQYFGPGTRLTVL.

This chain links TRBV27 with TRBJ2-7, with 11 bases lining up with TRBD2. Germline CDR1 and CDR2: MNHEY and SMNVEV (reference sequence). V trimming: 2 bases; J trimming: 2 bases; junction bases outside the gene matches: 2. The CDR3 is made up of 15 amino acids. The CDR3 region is CASSLRLAGPYEQYF. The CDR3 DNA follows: TGTGCCAGCAGTTTAAGACTAGCGGGACCCTACGAGCAGTACTTC.

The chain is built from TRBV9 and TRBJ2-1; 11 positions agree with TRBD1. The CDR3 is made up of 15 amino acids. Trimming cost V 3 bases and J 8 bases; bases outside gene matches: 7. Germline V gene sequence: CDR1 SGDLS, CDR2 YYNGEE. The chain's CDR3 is CASSAGQGARDEQFF. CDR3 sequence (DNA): TGTGCCAGCAGCGCCGGACAGGGGGCTAGGGATGAGCAGTTCTTC.

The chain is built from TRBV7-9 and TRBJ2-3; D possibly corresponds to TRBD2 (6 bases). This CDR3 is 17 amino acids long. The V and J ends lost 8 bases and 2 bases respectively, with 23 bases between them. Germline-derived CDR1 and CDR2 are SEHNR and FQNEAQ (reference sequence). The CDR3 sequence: CASGLRDERVHTDTQYF. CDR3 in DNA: TGTGCCAGCGGACTTAGGGACGAGCGGGTACACACAGATACGCAGTATTTT. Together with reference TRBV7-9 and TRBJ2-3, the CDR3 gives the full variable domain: DTGVSQNPRHKITKRGQNVTFRCDPISEHNRLYWYRQTLGQGPEFLTYFQNEAQLEKSRLLSDRFSAERPKGSFSTLEIQRTEQGDSAMYLCASGLRDERVHTDTQYFGPGTRLTVL.

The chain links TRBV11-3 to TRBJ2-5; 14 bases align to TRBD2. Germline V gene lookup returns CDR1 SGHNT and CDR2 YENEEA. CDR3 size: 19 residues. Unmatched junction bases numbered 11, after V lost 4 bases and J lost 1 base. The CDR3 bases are TGTGCCAGCAGCTGGGTCTCCTTGGGACTAGCGGGGGTCCAAGAGACCCAGTACTTC. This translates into CASSWVSLGLAGVQETQYF.

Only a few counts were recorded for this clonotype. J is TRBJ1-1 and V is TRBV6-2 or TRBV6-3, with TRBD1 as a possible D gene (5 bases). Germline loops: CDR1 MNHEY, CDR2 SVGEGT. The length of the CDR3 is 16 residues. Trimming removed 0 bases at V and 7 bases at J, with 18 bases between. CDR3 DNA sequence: TGTGCCAGCAGTTACTCACTGACAGCCGCCGGGGGTGAAGCTTTCTTT. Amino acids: CASSYSLTAAGGEAFF.